This TCR beta chain was sequenced in a study of T cell repertoires in cytomegalovirus infection. TCRdb reprocessed the reads via MiXCR and lists one record per CDR3 protein. Of about 920,000 distinct CDR3 sequences in the sample, 31% were seen once. The table lists this clonotype with a count of one. As yet, its antigen is unknown. J lost 4 bases, V lost 6 bases, and 20 bases had no gene match. CDR1 and CDR2 (germline): MDHEN, SYDVKM. CDR3 length: 19 amino acids. Study-wide findings and caveats: HLA-C-restricted CMV clonotypes gave the most frequent clonotype in two of eight donors.

V usage is TRBV28 and J usage is TRBJ2-4, with 8 nucleotides matching TRBD2. The receptor was derived from a human donor in good health (CMV status not recorded). Some clones in this sample may be carry-over from other donors' samples. Sequencing was performed on cultured CD8+ T cells from PBMCs, taken from culture after CMV antigen stimulation. The CDR3 DNA reads as TGTGCCAGCAGCCCTAATTCCGGGGCGGGGGGCTTCATTAAAAACATTCAGTACTTC. Its protein product is CASSPNSGAGGFIKNIQYF.